This T cell receptor (beta chain) was identified during a study of cytomegalovirus exposure and HLA in healthy donors. In germline, CDR1 is MDHEN, CDR2 SYDVKM. This CDR3 comprises 13 residues. Between the trimmed V and J ends, which lost 3 bases and 2 bases, there was a span of 7 bases. This clone was recorded once. Researchers ran the PCR with 60 Vbeta and 13 Jbeta primers. Profiling relied on immunoSEQ multiplex PCR, and the TCRdb table lists in-frame clones only, not all of them. The repertoire holds 150,000 to 180,000 clones, with about four fifths as singletons. The sequenced material came from PBMCs. The TCR sequence derives from a man younger than 40 in good health and CMV-seropositive. V usage is TRBV28 and J usage is TRBJ2-5; D not certain. CDR3 loop: CASSFPPQETQYF. CDR3 sequence (DNA): TGTGCCAGCAGTTTCCCCCCGCAAGAGACCCAGTACTTC.